These 9 T cell receptor beta chains came from one sample sequenced in a study of T cell responses to AZD1222 COVID-19 vaccine. This table comes from immunoSEQ multiplex PCR, and its TCRdb copy is limited to in-frame clones, with some not included. The sample lists some 150,000 clones, 88% seen once, with approximately 3.6% in the top ten. This specimen consisted of peripheral blood, obtained on day 0 of MenACWY control vaccination. The receptors were gathered from an adult in good health.

The chain uses TRBV19 and TRBJ2-7, with no clear D. V dropped 3 bases and J dropped 4 bases, with 7 bases sitting between them. Looked up from germline, CDR1 is LNHDA and CDR2 is SQIVND (reference sequence). The CDR3 has 12 amino acids. CDR3 residues: CASSMSPYEQYF. Here the CDR3 DNA reads TGTGCCAGTAGTATGAGTCCGTACGAGCAGTACTTC. The whole variable domain, remainder taken from reference TRBV19 and TRBJ2-7, is DGGITQSPKYLFRKEGQNVTLSCEQNLNHDAMYWYRQDPGQGLRLIYYSQIVNDFQKGDIAEGYSVSREKKESFPLTVTSAQKNPTAFYLCASSMSPYEQYFGPGTRLTVT.

The V call is TRBV12-3 or TRBV12-4, the J call TRBJ2-7; D may be TRBD1 (5 bases). This CDR3 contains 13 residues. V was trimmed by 3 bases and J by 0 bases, leaving 6 bases between them. This CDR3 is CASSFDSSYEQYF. The CDR3 DNA is TGTGCCAGCAGTTTTGACAGCTCCTACGAGCAGTACTTC.

This chain joins TRBV19 and TRBJ1-2, with 11 bases identical to TRBD1. The length of the CDR3 is 14 residues. CDR1 is LNHDA and CDR2 is SQIVND in the germline V gene (reference sequence). Trimming took 4 bases from V and 8 from J; bases not matched to a gene: 6. The CDR3: CASSKADRGLGYTF. In DNA, the CDR3 is TGTGCCAGTAGTAAAGCGGACAGGGGGCTGGGCTACACCTTC.

This clone was counted only a few times. Other nucleotide sequences from this sample produce the same CDR3. The chain carries TRBV9 and TRBJ1-6; tentative D call: TRBD1 (5 bases). Trimming removed 3 bases at V and 0 bases at J, with 13 bases between. Germline V gene lookup returns CDR1 SGDLS and CDR2 YYNGEE. CDR3 length: 17 amino acids. The CDR3 DNA sequence: TGTGCCAGCAGCGGAGGGGCCTCGAGCTCCTATAATTCACCCCTCCACTTT. Amino acid sequence: CASSGGASSSYNSPLHF.

The chain has TRBV25-1 and TRBJ2-5, with TRBD2 identical over 11 bases. The V segment lost 6 bases and the J segment 2 bases; nucleotides outside the gene matches: 11. The germline gives CDR1 MGHDK, CDR2 SYGVNS. The CDR3 covers 17 residues. Here the CDR3 reads CASSGRHRLAGQETQYF. The CDR3 DNA is TGTGCCAGCAGCGGGCGCCATCGACTAGCGGGACAAGAGACCCAGTACTTC.

The chain uses TRBV6-6 and TRBJ1-1; D call uncertain. The CDR3 has 13 residues. Germline V gene lookup returns CDR1 MNHNY and CDR2 SVGAGI (reference sequence). V shed 0 bases and J shed 6 bases, with 8 bases lying between them. CDR3 in amino acids: CASSYSSWSEAFF. CDR3 sequence (DNA): TGTGCCAGCAGTTACTCGTCCTGGTCTGAAGCTTTCTTT.

The chain has TRBV5-1 and TRBJ2-5, with a possible D match to TRBD1 (5 bases). Germline CDR1 is SGHRS and CDR2 is YFSETQ. The CDR3 totals 16 residues. Between the trimmed V and J ends, which lost 4 bases and 5 bases, there was a span of 21 bases. CDR3 sequence (DNA): TGCGCCAGCAGCCTAGGGGCCCAGTCACCAGGGGAGACCCAGTACTTC. Translating it yields CASSLGAQSPGETQYF. Using reference TRBV5-1 and TRBJ2-5 for the parts outside the CDR3, the full variable domain is KAGVTQTPRYLIKTRGQQVTLSCSPISGHRSVSWYQQTPGQGLQFLFEYFSETQRNKGNFPGRFSGRQFSNSRSEMNVSTLELGDSALYLCASSLGAQSPGETQYFGPGTRLLVL.

Written as DNA, the CDR3 is TGTGCCAGCTCACAAACAGGGGGCGCCGGTGGCTACACCTTC. Amino acid sequence: CASSQTGGAGGYTF. J is TRBJ1-2 and V is TRBV18; 9 bases fit TRBD1. Germline CDR1 reads KGHSH; CDR2 reads LQKENI. The CDR3 spans 14 residues. The trim removed 4 bases at V and 7 bases at J, leaving 7 bases unmatched.

To note about this clone: Other DNA sequences in this sample translate to the same CDR3. The chain employs TRBV2 and TRBJ1-1; D may be TRBD1 (5 bases). V was pared by 3 bases and J by 1 base, with 6 bases between. The CDR3 has 13 amino acids. The germline V gene encodes CDR1 SNHLY and CDR2 FYNNEI. CDR3 sequence: CASSEQGNTEAFF. The CDR3 bases are TGTGCCAGCAGTGAGCAGGGGAACACTGAAGCTTTCTTT.